A single sample is the source of the 29 T cell receptor beta chains below, sequenced in a study of Ad26.COV2.S vaccination and SARS-CoV-2 variants. TCRdb's copy holds only in-frame clones and misses some; the assay was immunoSEQ multiplex PCR. Here the sample spans 300,000 to 400,000 clones, approximately 86% being singletons. The treatment was: roughly 20 received Ad26.COV2.S at low or high dose, single or two shots; about 5 received placebo; per-sample allocation not given. Samples were taken on day 63 after the first vaccine or placebo injection. Specimen: peripheral blood, collected in a trial of Ad26.COV2.S vaccine versus placebo. These receptors were obtained from a person between 18 and 59 years old who received the Ad26.COV2.S COVID-19 vaccine or a placebo.

The chain links TRBV28 to TRBJ1-3, with no clear D. V lost 4 bases and J lost 4, with 8 bases in between. The CDR3 covers 13 residues. Germline loops: CDR1 MDHEN, CDR2 SYDVKM. The CDR3 coding sequence is TGTGCCAGCAGTTCAGTCTTGGGAAACACCATATATTTT. This codes for CASSSVLGNTIYF.

Concerning this clone itself: Compared with germline, one end of the junction differs, possibly owing to a read error. The chain carries TRBV6-5 and TRBJ2-7; D is perhaps TRBD1 or TRBD2 (5 bases each). The germline V gene has CDR1 MNHEY and CDR2 SVGAGI. The CDR3 loop spans 14 amino acids. The CDR3 DNA reads TGTGCCAGCAATTACCAAACTGGGGGACCCGAGCAGTACTTC. Translated, it gives CASNYQTGGPEQYF.

The CDR3 DNA reads TGTGCCAGCAGCCACCGGGACAGGTTCCGCGAGCAGTACTTC. Translated: CASSHRDRFREQYF. The J gene is TRBJ2-7, the V gene TRBV7-9, with TRBD1 identical over 8 bases. The germline V gene has CDR1 SEHNR and CDR2 FQNEAQ (reference sequence). Losses at the gene ends were 5 bases for V and 6 bases for J; bases not matched to a gene: 9. This CDR3 is built from 14 residues.

This clone was detected only a few times. The chain recombines TRBV7-2 with TRBJ1-1; maybe TRBD1 (5 bases). The CDR3 consists of 13 residues. Germline V gives CDR1 SGHTA, CDR2 FQGNSA. Trimming took off 8 bases at V and 0 bases at J, with 10 bases between the two ends. CDR3 residues: CASAGLMNTEAFF. In nucleotides, the CDR3 is TGTGCCAGCGCGGGACTGATGAACACTGAAGCTTTCTTT.

The chain has TRBV12-3 or TRBV12-4 and TRBJ1-1, with no clear D. CDR3 size: 11 residues. V was trimmed by 7 bases and J by 3 bases, leaving 6 bases between them. CDR3 DNA: TGTGCCAGCACCTCCTACACTGAAGCTTTCTTT. It translates to CASTSYTEAFF.

This chain connects TRBV6-5 to TRBJ1-6, with 8 nucleotides matching TRBD1. V trimming: 6 bases; J trimming: 7 bases; junction bases outside the gene matches: 8. Germline CDR1 and CDR2: MNHEY and SVGAGI. The CDR3 has 15 residues. The CDR3, as DNA: TGTGCCAGCAGCGCAGGGGGCGCCCGAAATTCACCCCTCCACTTT. Translating it yields CASSAGGARNSPLHF.

The table lists this clone with a count of one. This sequence joins TRBV7-6 and TRBJ1-2, with D hard to call. CDR3 length: 12 amino acids. CDR1 and CDR2 (germline): SGHVS, FNYEAQ. V lost 5 bases, J lost 0 bases, and 4 bases lay in between. CDR3 sequence (DNA): TGTGCCAGCAGCCCAACTAACTATGGCTACACCTTC. It yields the protein CASSPTNYGYTF.

The sample holds a few counts of this clone. V is TRBV30 and J is TRBJ1-5; possible D gene TRBD1, 5 bases. With 1 base removed from V and 4 bases from J, the gap between germline ends came to 8 bases. The CDR3 extends over 13 amino acids. The germline V gene has CDR1 GTSNPN and CDR2 SVGIG (reference sequence). CDR3 loop: CAWSGGVNQPQHF. DNA of the CDR3: TGTGCCTGGAGTGGGGGGGTAAATCAGCCCCAGCATTTT.

This rearrangement joins TRBV27 to TRBJ1-2; possible D gene TRBD1, 6 bases. Per the germline V gene, CDR1 is MNHEY and CDR2 is SMNVEV (reference sequence). The CDR3 totals 13 residues. Trimming left V 8 bases short and J 1 base short, with 11 bases between. The CDR3 loop is CASGRQVNYGYTF. CDR3 nucleotides: TGTGCCAGCGGCCGACAGGTTAACTATGGCTACACCTTC.

The V and J genes are TRBV2 and TRBJ1-5, with TRBD1 matching over 7 bases. The germline CDR1 and CDR2 sequences are SNHLY and FYNNEI. The CDR3 contains 14 residues. The V gene end was trimmed by 6 bases and the J gene end by 9 bases; junction bases not matched to a gene: 11. The CDR3 DNA follows: TGTGCCAGCAGCGAGGACAGGTCCGGTAGGCCCCAGCATTTT. This sequence encodes CASSEDRSGRPQHF.

The chain joins TRBV25-1 to TRBJ2-1; 12 positions agree with TRBD2. The length of the CDR3 is 16 residues. The V segment lost 0 bases and the J segment 8 bases; nucleotides outside the gene matches: 5. Germline values: CDR1 MGHDK, CDR2 SYGVNS. CDR3 region: CASSEYSSGRGDEQFF. The CDR3 coding sequence is TGTGCCAGCAGTGAATATTCTAGCGGGAGGGGTGATGAGCAGTTCTTC. The whole variable domain, filled in from reference TRBV25-1 and TRBJ2-1, reads EADIYQTPRYLVIGTGKKITLECSQTMGHDKMYWYQQDPGMELHLIHYSYGVNSTEKGDLSSESTVSRIRTEHFPLTLESARPSHTSQYLCASSEYSSGRGDEQFFGPGTRLTVL.

The rearrangement links TRBV10-1 to TRBJ2-1; weak D call: TRBD2 (6 bases). V dropped 8 bases and J dropped 1 base, with 15 bases sitting between them. CDR1 is WNHNN, CDR2 SYGVQD, per germline (reference sequence). The CDR3 loop spans 15 amino acids. CDR3 bases: TGCGCCAGCTTAGGGGTAGCGGAGTCCTACAATGAGCAGTTCTTC. Translated, it gives CASLGVAESYNEQFF.

The chain employs TRBV4-2 and TRBJ2-7; the match to TRBD2 covers 11 bases. The CDR3 loop spans 15 amino acids. Trimming cost V 4 bases and J 2 bases; bases outside gene matches: 4. Germline V CDR1 and CDR2: LGHNA, YNFKEQ. The CDR3, as DNA: TGTGCCAGCAGCCCTCTAGCGGGGGGCCCCTACGAGCAGTACTTC. It is translated as CASSPLAGGPYEQYF.

J is TRBJ2-7 and V is TRBV11-2; D uncertain. Trimming took off 5 bases at V and 5 bases at J, with 10 bases between the two ends. This CDR3 region has 12 residues. Germline loops: CDR1 SGHAT, CDR2 FQNNGV. The CDR3 loop reads CASSPSTHEQYF. DNA for the CDR3: TGTGCCAGCAGCCCCAGTACCCACGAGCAGTACTTC.

This chain's CDR3 is CASSPRGGVGTGELFF. For the CDR3, the DNA is TGTGCCAGCAGCCCCCGGGGTGGGGTGGGCACCGGGGAGCTGTTTTTT. This chain connects TRBV5-4 to TRBJ2-2, with D perhaps TRBD2 (5 bases). Germline lookup yields CDR1 SGHNT and CDR2 YYREEE (reference sequence). This CDR3 contains 16 residues. V lost 4 bases, J lost 4 bases, and 17 bases lay in between.

The V call is TRBV5-1, the J call TRBJ2-1; TRBD2 matches at 11 bases. This CDR3 region has 16 residues. Germline CDR1 and CDR2: SGHRS and YFSETQ. V was pared by 1 base and J by 2 bases, with 2 bases of the junction left unmatched. CDR3 amino acids: CASSLMTSGTYNEQFF. CDR3 DNA: TGCGCCAGCAGCTTGATGACTAGCGGGACCTACAATGAGCAGTTCTTC.

V gene TRBV7-3 combines with J gene TRBJ2-3; D is perhaps TRBD1 (6 bases). Deletions cut 5 bases from V and 4 bases from J, with 16 bases between. Germline CDR1 and CDR2: SGHTA and FQGTGA. The CDR3 length is 15 residues. The CDR3 loop is CASSPLPGQADTQYF. In DNA form, the CDR3 reads TGTGCCAGCAGCCCCCTCCCGGGACAAGCAGATACGCAGTATTTT.

This clone was detected many times. The chain uses TRBV6-5 and TRBJ2-5; no clear D. V was shortened by 2 bases and J by 5 bases, with 9 bases between the two germline ends. The CDR3 is made up of 13 amino acids. Germline loops: CDR1 MNHEY, CDR2 SVGAGI. CDR3 sequence reads: CASSYGWQETQYF. The CDR3 DNA reads as TGTGCCAGCAGTTACGGGTGGCAGGAGACCCAGTACTTC.

This chain connects TRBV6-5 to TRBJ1-1; a weak D match, TRBD1 (5 bases). Germline V gene lookup returns CDR1 MNHEY and CDR2 SVGAGI. Trimming removed 5 bases from V and 0 bases from J, with 10 bases in between. The CDR3 covers 14 residues. CDR3 sequence: CASSQGRLNTEAFF. The DNA of the CDR3 is TGTGCCAGCAGTCAGGGACGCCTGAACACTGAAGCTTTCTTT.

This clone was counted a single time. The chain carries TRBV6-2 or TRBV6-3 and TRBJ1-6; 9 positions agree with TRBD1. CDR3 length: 14 residues. In germline, CDR1 is MNHEY, CDR2 SVGEGT. V dropped 6 bases and J dropped 9; count of bases not matched to a gene: 6. In DNA, the CDR3 is TGTGCCAGCAGCCAACAGGGGGCCTCTTCACCCCTCCACTTT. Translating gives CASSQQGASSPLHF.

This chain joins TRBV28 and TRBJ1-2; D gene uncertain. Germline assignment: CDR1 MDHEN and CDR2 SYDVKM. This CDR3 spans 14 amino acids. Trimming removed 3 bases from V and 2 bases from J, with 10 bases in between. The CDR3 nucleotides read TGTGCCAGCAGTTTCTCTGGGAGGAACTATGGCTACACCTTC. It encodes CASSFSGRNYGYTF.

This clone was detected a few times. CDR3 sequence (DNA): TGTGCCAGCACGGGGATTGGGGTTCACGAGCAGTACTTC. Its protein product is CASTGIGVHEQYF. The rearrangement uses TRBV28 and TRBJ2-7; the D gene is possibly TRBD2 (5 bases). Trimming took off 7 bases at V and 5 bases at J, with 15 bases between the two ends. The CDR3 contains 13 residues. Germline lookup yields CDR1 MDHEN and CDR2 SYDVKM.

The J gene is TRBJ1-2, the V gene TRBV7-2, with D tentatively TRBD1 (6 bases). The CDR3 loop spans 15 amino acids. The germline V and J ends were trimmed by 1 base and 4 bases, with 13 bases remaining between them. The V gene's germline CDR1 is SGHTA and CDR2 FQGNSA. CDR3 loop: CASSLGFTGSYGYTF. The CDR3 DNA reads as TGTGCCAGCAGCTTAGGTTTCACAGGGAGCTATGGCTACACCTTC.

This chain connects TRBV9 to TRBJ2-1; perhaps TRBD2 as D (6 bases). Germline assignment: CDR1 SGDLS and CDR2 YYNGEE. V shed 0 bases and J shed 7 bases, with 11 bases lying between them. The CDR3 is 14 residues long. The chain's CDR3 is CASSVAPGRNEQFF. The CDR3 nucleotides read TGTGCCAGCAGCGTAGCTCCGGGGAGGAATGAGCAGTTCTTC.

The chain couples TRBV5-1 to TRBJ2-3; D unresolved. The germline V gene has CDR1 SGHRS and CDR2 YFSETQ. This CDR3 is 14 amino acids long. Trimming removed 1 base at V and 1 base at J, with 7 bases between. The CDR3 here is CASSLFDGTDTQYF. The CDR3 nucleotides are TGCGCCAGCAGCTTGTTCGACGGCACAGATACGCAGTATTTT. The full variable domain, its missing parts supplied by reference TRBV5-1 and TRBJ2-3, is KAGVTQTPRYLIKTRGQQVTLSCSPISGHRSVSWYQQTPGQGLQFLFEYFSETQRNKGNFPGRFSGRQFSNSRSEMNVSTLELGDSALYLCASSLFDGTDTQYFGPGTRLTVL.

J is TRBJ1-2 and V is TRBV29-1, with D unresolved. Per germline, CDR1 SQVTM and CDR2 ANQGSEA. This CDR3 spans 13 amino acids. Trimming took 4 bases from V and 3 from J, leaving 12 bases between them. CDR3 loop: CSVVGLLDYGYTF. For the CDR3, the DNA is TGCAGCGTTGTAGGGCTTCTGGACTATGGCTACACCTTC.

The gene calls are TRBV19 and TRBJ2-2; 9 bases line up with TRBD1. Trimming cost V 6 bases and J 3 bases; bases outside gene matches: 8. The CDR3 has 16 residues. Germline assignment: CDR1 LNHDA and CDR2 SQIVND (reference sequence). The CDR3 region is CASRFGQGKDTGELFF. As DNA, the CDR3 is TGTGCCAGTAGATTTGGACAGGGGAAGGACACCGGGGAGCTGTTTTTT.

This chain links TRBV4-3 with TRBJ2-7, with 7 bases matching TRBD1. The V gene's germline CDR1 is LGHNA and CDR2 YSLEER. The CDR3 spans 14 residues. The V segment lost 4 bases and the J segment 3 bases; nucleotides outside the gene matches: 6. CDR3: CASSRDRVGYEQYF. The CDR3 DNA follows: TGCGCCAGCAGCCGAGACAGGGTAGGCTACGAGCAGTACTTC.

This clone showed up just once. This chain joins TRBV7-2 and TRBJ2-7; 8 nucleotides align to TRBD1. The V and J ends lost 5 bases and 3 bases, in that order; junction bases with no gene match: 12. Germline CDR1 reads SGHTA; CDR2 reads FQGNSA. The CDR3 consists of 16 residues. The DNA for the CDR3 is TGTGCCAGCAGCCAATCAACCGGACAGGGACTCTACGAGCAGTACTTC. It codes for CASSQSTGQGLYEQYF.